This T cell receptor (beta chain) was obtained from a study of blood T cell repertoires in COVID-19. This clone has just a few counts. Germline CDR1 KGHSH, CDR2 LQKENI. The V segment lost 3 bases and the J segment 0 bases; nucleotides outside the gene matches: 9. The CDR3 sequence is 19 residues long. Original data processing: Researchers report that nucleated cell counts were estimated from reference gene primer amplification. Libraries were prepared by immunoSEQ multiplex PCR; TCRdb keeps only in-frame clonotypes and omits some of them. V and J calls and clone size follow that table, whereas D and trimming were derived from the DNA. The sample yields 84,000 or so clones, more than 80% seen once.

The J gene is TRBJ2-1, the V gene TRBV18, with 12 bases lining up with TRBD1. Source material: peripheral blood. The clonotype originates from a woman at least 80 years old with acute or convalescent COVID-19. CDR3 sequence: CASSPWGTGGGSSYNEQFF. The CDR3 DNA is TGTGCCAGCTCACCGTGGGGGACAGGGGGCGGTAGCTCCTACAATGAGCAGTTCTTC.